This is a list of T cell receptor beta chains from one sample in a study of immune evolution from preneoplasia to lung adenocarcinoma. The table came from immunoSEQ multiplex PCR; TCRdb's copy has only in-frame clones and leaves some out. The table lists around 5,000 clones, about 78% of them singletons. Sequencing was done on a sample of FFPE normal lung tissue adjacent to the tumor. The receptors originated from a person aged 50-75 years with lung adenocarcinoma. The CDR3 runs from the conserved cysteine through the conserved F or W. D genes are given only for firm matches. A row's size may be missing; if present it is once, few, many or a size class.

clone_size | d_call | j_call | v_call | cdr3_aa | cdr3_nt
. | . | TRBJ1-1 | TRBV19 | CASSIKTPNTEAFF | TGTGCCAGTAGTATTAAGACACCGAACACTGAAGCTTTCTTT
. | . | TRBJ2-1 | TRBV5-1 | CASSLGDPGYNEQFF | TGCGCCAGCAGCTTGGGGGACCCCGGTTACAATGAGCAGTTCTTC
. | . | TRBJ2-5 | TRBV29-1 | CSVAGHQETQYF | TGCAGCGTTGCGGGGCATCAAGAGACCCAGTACTTC
. | . | TRBJ2-2 | TRBV9 | CASSGGAGRPGYTGELFF | TGTGCCAGCAGCGGGGGGGCGGGAAGGCCCGGATACACCGGGGAGCTGTTTTTT
. | . | TRBJ2-3 | TRBV6-6 | CASSHQGGGTDTQYF | TGTGCCAGCAGCCATCAGGGGGGGGGCACAGATACGCAGTATTTT
. | . | TRBJ2-7 | TRBV5-1 | CASSLGLEQYF | TGCGCCAGCAGCTTGGGTCTCGAGCAGTACTTC
. | TRBD1 | TRBJ2-7 | TRBV11-2 | CASSSTRDRSPYEQYF | TGTGCCAGCAGCTCCACCCGGGACAGGTCCCCCTACGAGCAGTACTTC
. | . | TRBJ2-5 | TRBV30 | CAWSVPPKTQETQYF | TGTGCCTGGAGTGTACCTCCAAAAACACAAGAGACCCAGTACTTC
. | TRBD2 | TRBJ2-3 | TRBV19 | CASSLPGRTSGRRQYF | TGTGCCAGTAGTCTCCCCGGCCGGACTAGCGGGAGAAGGCAGTATTTT
. | . | TRBJ2-3 | TRBV7-9 | CASSGGDTQYF | TGTGCCAGCAGTGGGGGGGATACGCAGTATTTT
. | . | TRBJ1-2 | TRBV29-1 | CSVETGGYTF | TGCAGCGTTGAGACGGGTGGCTACACCTTC
. | . | TRBJ2-7 | TRBV12-2 | CASRLALAGKSYEQYF | TGTGCAAGTCGCTTAGCTCTAGCGGGTAAATCCTACGAGCAGTACTTC
large | . | TRBJ1-2 | TRBV4-1 | CASSQEGRSNYGYTF | TGCGCCAGCAGCCAAGAAGGCCGATCTAACTATGGCTACACCTTC
. | . | TRBJ2-5 | TRBV6-5 | CASSQVGTQETQYF | TGTGCCAGCAGCCAAGTGGGGACACAAGAGACCCAGTACTTC
. | . | TRBJ2-7 | TRBV6-1 | CASKLSGGGLREQYF | TGTGCCAGCAAGCTGAGTGGTGGGGGGCTTCGGGAGCAGTACTTC
. | . | TRBJ1-1 | TRBV6-6 | CASSYPEGRKGTEAFF | TGTGCCAGCAGTTACCCCGAGGGTCGAAAGGGCACTGAAGCTTTCTTT
. | . | TRBJ1-5 | TRBV4-1 | CASSQEGPSQPQHF | TGCGCCAGCAGCCAGGAGGGGCCCTCTCAGCCCCAGCATTTT
. | . | TRBJ2-2 | TRBV18 | CASSPPNTGELFF | TGTGCCAGCTCACCTCCGAACACCGGGGAGCTGTTTTTT